Presented here are 9 T cell receptor beta chains from one specimen sequenced in a study of regulatory T cells in long-lasting Graves disease. As to time point: persistent/refractory GD, antithyroid drugs over 5 years with positive TRAb. Extracted RNA from PBMCs served as the source of the TCR library. Building of the TCR beta libraries involved iRepertoire HTBI primers and Arm-PCR of CDR3 regions. Each CDR3 protein is one row after TCRdb ran MiXCR on the multiplex PCR reads. In the table there are 300,000 or so distinct CDR3 sequences, around 19% of which are singletons. Material: peripheral blood mononuclear cells (PBMCs), obtained when the disease was refractory, from a patient treated with antithyroid drugs. The receptors were gathered from a female donor with Graves disease.

This clonotype was seen at least ten times. The chain couples TRBV11-2 to TRBJ2-7; TRBD2 matches 9 bases. J was trimmed by 6 bases and V by 5 bases; bases with no gene match: 11. Germline-derived CDR1 and CDR2 are SGHAT and FQNNGV. The CDR3 spans 15 residues. Here the CDR3 DNA reads TGTGCCAGCAGCGCCGAACCTAGCGGGGTGGCCGAGCAGTACTTC. This gives the protein CASSAEPSGVAEQYF.

A few counts support this clonotype. A junction end diverges from the germline sequence, so it may reflect a read error. The chain employs TRBV12-3 or TRBV12-4 and TRBJ1-2; maybe TRBD1 (6 bases). This CDR3 region has 15 residues. CDR3 loop: CAGSLTGSWYYGYTF. The DNA for the CDR3 is TGTGCCGGCAGTCTTACAGGGTCCTGGTACTATGGCTACACCTTC.

This clonotype was seen ten or more times. This sequence joins TRBV2 and TRBJ2-2; 10 nucleotides agree with TRBD1. This CDR3 contains 15 residues. In germline, CDR1 is SNHLY, CDR2 FYNNEI. V shed 5 bases, J shed 4 bases, and the junction held 4 bases outside the gene matches. Here the CDR3 DNA reads TGTGCCAGCAGTACAAGGACAGGGGGCACCGGGGAGCTGTTTTTT. Its protein is CASSTRTGGTGELFF.

V gene TRBV12-3 or TRBV12-4 combines with J gene TRBJ2-2, with D perhaps assigned TRBD1 or TRBD2 (6 bases each). V was shortened by 5 bases and J by 12 bases, with 13 bases between the two germline ends. CDR3 length: 12 amino acids. The CDR3 loop reads CASSRRGGKLFF. For the CDR3, the DNA is TGTGCCAGCAGTCGCAGGGGAGGAAAGCTGTTTTTT.

J is TRBJ2-7 and V is TRBV7-9, with TRBD2 matching 7 bases. The CDR3 spans 14 residues. CDR1 SEHNR and CDR2 FQNEAQ come from the germline V gene (reference sequence). The J segment lost 2 bases and the V segment lost 8 bases, leaving 9 bases of the junction unmatched. DNA for the CDR3: TGTGCCAGCCCCCACCGGGACTACCCCTACGAGCAGTACTTC. Translating gives CASPHRDYPYEQYF.

V and J are TRBV7-8 and TRBJ1-2; 7 bases match TRBD1. Germline lookup yields CDR1 SGHVS and CDR2 FQNEAQ. The junction had 13 bases not matched to a gene; V was cut back by 4 bases and J by 8 bases. This CDR3 is built from 15 residues. The CDR3 loop is CASSYVIRDSMGYTF. CDR3 bases: TGTGCCAGCAGCTATGTTATCCGGGACAGCATGGGCTACACCTTC.

The chain couples TRBV20-1 to TRBJ2-2, with D tentatively TRBD2 (5 bases). This CDR3 spans 14 amino acids. In germline, CDR1 is DFQATT, CDR2 SNEGSKA (reference sequence). The V end was cut by 3 bases, the J end by 5 bases, with 13 bases between. CDR3 in DNA: TGCAGTGCTAGCCGGGGAGTAGATACCGGGGAGCTGTTTTTT. It encodes CSASRGVDTGELFF.

This chain joins TRBV5-1 and TRBJ1-4, with unresolved D. V shed 4 bases and J shed 6 bases, with 19 bases lying between them. CDR3 length: 16 amino acids. CDR1 SGHRS and CDR2 YFSETQ come from the germline V gene. The CDR3, as DNA: TGCGCCAGCAGCAAGGACGGATCAACCATTTATGAAAAACTGTTTTTT. The encoded protein is CASSKDGSTIYEKLFF. Supplemented by reference TRBV5-1 and TRBJ1-4, the full variable domain reads KAGVTQTPRYLIKTRGQQVTLSCSPISGHRSVSWYQQTPGQGLQFLFEYFSETQRNKGNFPGRFSGRQFSNSRSEMNVSTLELGDSALYLCASSKDGSTIYEKLFFGSGTQLSVL.

In this sample, this clonotype turned up many times. The chain couples TRBV6-5 to TRBJ2-2; D remains unclear. CDR3 length: 15 residues. Trimming cost V 0 bases and J 3 bases, with 8 bases left between them. The germline V gene encodes CDR1 MNHEY and CDR2 SVGAGI. The CDR3 sequence is CASSYSRTYTGELFF. The CDR3 DNA reads as TGTGCCAGCAGTTACTCCCGGACCTACACCGGGGAGCTGTTTTTT.